The sequence of this T cell receptor beta chain was determined in a study of T cell responses to AZD1222 COVID-19 vaccine. Study-level findings and limits: An increase in Spike-specific TCR breadth and depth was observed after two AZD1222 doses. Distributed over spike, vaccine-associated CD4 TCRs predominated at 160-218 and 743-854. Clonal diversity may have been underestimated in mostly white British donors. No day 14 peak samples; only post-peak repertoires were characterized.

A word on this clone: Its antigen is unknown.

The CDR3 sequence is 19 residues long. In germline, CDR1 is LGHNA, CDR2 YNFKEQ. Between the trimmed V and J ends, which lost 5 bases and 2 bases, there was a span of 27 bases. The assay was immunoSEQ multiplex PCR, and TCRdb's table has in-frame clones only and misses some. The data show roughly 140,000 clones, more than 75% seen once. This sequence joins TRBV4-2 and TRBJ2-5; either TRBD1 or TRBD2 may supply D (5 bases each). This specimen consisted of peripheral blood, obtained on day 0 of MenACWY control vaccination. The clonotype was recovered from an adult in good health. The CDR3 spells CASSSKAALRGPRQETQYF. Written as DNA, the CDR3 is TGTGCCAGCAGCTCAAAAGCGGCCCTCCGGGGCCCACGGCAAGAGACCCAGTACTTC.